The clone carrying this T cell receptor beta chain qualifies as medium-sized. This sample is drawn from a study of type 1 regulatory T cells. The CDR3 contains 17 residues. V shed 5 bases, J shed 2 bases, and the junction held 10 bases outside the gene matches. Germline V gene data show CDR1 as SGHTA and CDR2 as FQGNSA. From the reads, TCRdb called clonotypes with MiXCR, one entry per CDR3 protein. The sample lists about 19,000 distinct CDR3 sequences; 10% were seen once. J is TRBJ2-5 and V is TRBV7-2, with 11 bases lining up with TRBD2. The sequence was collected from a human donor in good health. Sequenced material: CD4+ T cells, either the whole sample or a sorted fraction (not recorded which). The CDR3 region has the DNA TGTGCCAGCAGCCCACAAGGGACTAGCGGATCACAAGAGACCCAGTACTTC. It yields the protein CASSPQGTSGSQETQYF. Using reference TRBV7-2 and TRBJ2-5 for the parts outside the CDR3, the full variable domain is GAGVSQSPSNKVTEKGKDVELRCDPISGHTALYWYRQSLGQGLEFLIYFQGNSAPDKSGLPSDRFSAERTGGSVSTLTIQRTQQEDSAVYLCASSPQGTSGSQETQYFGPGTRLLVL.